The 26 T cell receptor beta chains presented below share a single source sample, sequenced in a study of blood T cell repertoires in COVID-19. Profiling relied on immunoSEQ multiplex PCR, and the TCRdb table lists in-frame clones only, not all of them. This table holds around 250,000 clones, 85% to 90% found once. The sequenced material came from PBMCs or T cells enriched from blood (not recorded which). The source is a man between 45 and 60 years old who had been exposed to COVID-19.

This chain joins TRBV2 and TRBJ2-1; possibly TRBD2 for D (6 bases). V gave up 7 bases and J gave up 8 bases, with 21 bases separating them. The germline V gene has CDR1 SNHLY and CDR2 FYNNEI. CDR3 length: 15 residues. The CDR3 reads CASKPPPARGDEQFF. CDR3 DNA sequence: TGTGCCAGCAAGCCGCCTCCTGCGCGGGGCGATGAGCAGTTCTTC.

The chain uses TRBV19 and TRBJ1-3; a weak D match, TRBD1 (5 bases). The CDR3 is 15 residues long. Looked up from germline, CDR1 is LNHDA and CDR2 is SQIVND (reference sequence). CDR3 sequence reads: CASRPWTREGNTIYF. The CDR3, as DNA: TGTGCTAGCAGACCATGGACCAGGGAAGGAAACACCATATATTTT.

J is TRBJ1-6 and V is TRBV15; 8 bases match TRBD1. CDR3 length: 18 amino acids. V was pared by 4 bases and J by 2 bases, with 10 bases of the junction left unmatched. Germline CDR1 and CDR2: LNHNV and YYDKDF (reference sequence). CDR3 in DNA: TGTGCCACCAGCACACGGACAGGGAGTGGTGCCTATAATTCACCCCTCCACTTT. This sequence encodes CATSTRTGSGAYNSPLHF.

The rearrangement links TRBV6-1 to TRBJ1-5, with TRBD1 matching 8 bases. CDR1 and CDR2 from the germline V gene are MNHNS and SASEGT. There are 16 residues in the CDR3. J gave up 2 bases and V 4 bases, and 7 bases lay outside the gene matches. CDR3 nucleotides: TGTGCCAGCAGTGCCAACAGGGGGGTAGGCAATCAGCCCCAGCATTTT. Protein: CASSANRGVGNQPQHF.

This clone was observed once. CDR3 loop: CASSIEWQNQETQYF. CDR3 DNA sequence: TGTGCCAGTAGTATAGAGTGGCAGAACCAAGAGACCCAGTACTTC. The V gene is TRBV19, the J gene TRBJ2-5; no clear D gene. Trimming cost V 0 bases and J 0 bases, with 8 bases left between them. Germline CDR1 is LNHDA and CDR2 is SQIVND (reference sequence). CDR3 size: 15 residues.

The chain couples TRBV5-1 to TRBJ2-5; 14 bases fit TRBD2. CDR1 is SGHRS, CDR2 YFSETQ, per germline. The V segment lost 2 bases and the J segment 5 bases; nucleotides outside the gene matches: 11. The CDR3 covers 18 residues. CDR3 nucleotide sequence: TGCGCCAGCAGCTTCCCAGGGACTAGCGGGAGAGGGGCGGAGACCCAGTACTTC. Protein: CASSFPGTSGRGAETQYF. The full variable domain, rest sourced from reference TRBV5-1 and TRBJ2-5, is KAGVTQTPRYLIKTRGQQVTLSCSPISGHRSVSWYQQTPGQGLQFLFEYFSETQRNKGNFPGRFSGRQFSNSRSEMNVSTLELGDSALYLCASSFPGTSGRGAETQYFGPGTRLLVL.

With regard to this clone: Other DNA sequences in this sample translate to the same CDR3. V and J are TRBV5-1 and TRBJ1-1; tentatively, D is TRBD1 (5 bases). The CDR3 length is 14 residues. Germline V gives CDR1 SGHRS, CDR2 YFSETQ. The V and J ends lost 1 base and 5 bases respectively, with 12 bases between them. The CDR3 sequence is CASSLQGVGTEAFF. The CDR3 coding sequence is TGCGCCAGCAGCTTGCAAGGGGTCGGGACTGAAGCTTTCTTT. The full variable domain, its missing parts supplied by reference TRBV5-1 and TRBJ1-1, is KAGVTQTPRYLIKTRGQQVTLSCSPISGHRSVSWYQQTPGQGLQFLFEYFSETQRNKGNFPGRFSGRQFSNSRSEMNVSTLELGDSALYLCASSLQGVGTEAFFGQGTRLTVV.

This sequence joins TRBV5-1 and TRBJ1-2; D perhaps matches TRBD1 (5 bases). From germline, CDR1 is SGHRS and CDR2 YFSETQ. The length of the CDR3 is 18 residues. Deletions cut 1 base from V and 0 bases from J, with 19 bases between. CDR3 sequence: CASSLLVAGLQSNYGYTF. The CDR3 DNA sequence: TGCGCCAGCAGCTTGTTGGTGGCGGGGCTTCAGTCTAACTATGGCTACACCTTC.

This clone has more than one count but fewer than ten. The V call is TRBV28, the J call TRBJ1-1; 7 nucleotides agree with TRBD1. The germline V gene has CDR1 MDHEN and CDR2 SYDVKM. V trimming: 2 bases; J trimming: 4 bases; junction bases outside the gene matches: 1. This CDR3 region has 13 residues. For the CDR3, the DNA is TGTGCCAGCAGTTTACAGGGGGTCACTGAAGCTTTCTTT. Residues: CASSLQGVTEAFF.

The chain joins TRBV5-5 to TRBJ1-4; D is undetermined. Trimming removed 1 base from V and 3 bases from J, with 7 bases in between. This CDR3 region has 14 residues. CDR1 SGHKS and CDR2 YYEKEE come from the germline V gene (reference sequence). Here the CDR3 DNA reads TGTGCCAGCAGCTTGCGGGGTGCTAATGAAAAACTGTTTTTT. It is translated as CASSLRGANEKLFF.

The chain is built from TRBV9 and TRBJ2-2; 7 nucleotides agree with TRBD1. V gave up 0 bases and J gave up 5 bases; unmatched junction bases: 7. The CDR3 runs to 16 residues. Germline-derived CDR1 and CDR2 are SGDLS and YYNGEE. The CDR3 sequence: CASSVGTGVSTGELFF. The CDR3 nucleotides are TGTGCCAGCAGCGTAGGGACAGGCGTTTCGACCGGGGAGCTGTTTTTT.

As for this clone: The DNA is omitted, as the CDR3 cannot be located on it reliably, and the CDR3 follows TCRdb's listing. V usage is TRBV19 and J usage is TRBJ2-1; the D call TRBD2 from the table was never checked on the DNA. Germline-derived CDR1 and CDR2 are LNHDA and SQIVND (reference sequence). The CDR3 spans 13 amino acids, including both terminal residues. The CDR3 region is CASSVASGSFLFF.

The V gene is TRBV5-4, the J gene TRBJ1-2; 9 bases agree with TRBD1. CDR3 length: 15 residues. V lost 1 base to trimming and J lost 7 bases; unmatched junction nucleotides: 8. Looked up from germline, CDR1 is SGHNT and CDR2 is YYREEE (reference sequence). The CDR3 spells CASSLRGQGEVGYTF. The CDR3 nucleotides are TGTGCCAGCAGCTTGCGGGGACAGGGTGAAGTTGGCTACACCTTC.

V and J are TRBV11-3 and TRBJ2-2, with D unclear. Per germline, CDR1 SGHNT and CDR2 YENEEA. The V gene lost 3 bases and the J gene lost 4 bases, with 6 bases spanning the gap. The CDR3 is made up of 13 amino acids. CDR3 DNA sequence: TGTGCCAGCAGCTTGGGCAGCACCGGGGAGCTGTTTTTT. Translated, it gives CASSLGSTGELFF.

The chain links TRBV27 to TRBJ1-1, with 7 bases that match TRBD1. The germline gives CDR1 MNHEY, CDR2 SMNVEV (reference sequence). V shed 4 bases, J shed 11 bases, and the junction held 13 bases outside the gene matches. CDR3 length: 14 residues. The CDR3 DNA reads TGTGCCAGCAGTTCCGGACAGGCTAAGGTTCGGGCTTTCTTT. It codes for CASSSGQAKVRAFF.

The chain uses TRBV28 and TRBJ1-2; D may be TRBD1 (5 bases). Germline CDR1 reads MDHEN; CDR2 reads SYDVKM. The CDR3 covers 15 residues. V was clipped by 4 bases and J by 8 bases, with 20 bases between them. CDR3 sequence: CASSYSTGSSRGYTF. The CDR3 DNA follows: TGTGCCAGCAGTTATTCCACAGGATCTTCTAGGGGCTACACCTTC.

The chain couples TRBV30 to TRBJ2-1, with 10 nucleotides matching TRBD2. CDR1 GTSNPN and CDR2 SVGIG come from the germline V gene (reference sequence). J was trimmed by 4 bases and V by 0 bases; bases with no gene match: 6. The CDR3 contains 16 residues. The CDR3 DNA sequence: TGTGCCTGGAGTGTTATTAGCGGGAGGACATACAATGAGCAGTTCTTC. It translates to CAWSVISGRTYNEQFF.

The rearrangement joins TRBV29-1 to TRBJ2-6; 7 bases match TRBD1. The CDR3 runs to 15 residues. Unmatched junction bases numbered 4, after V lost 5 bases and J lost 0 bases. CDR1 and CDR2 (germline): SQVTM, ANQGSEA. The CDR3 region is CSVTYRGSGANVLTF. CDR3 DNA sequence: TGCAGCGTTACCTACAGGGGCTCTGGGGCCAACGTCCTGACTTTC.

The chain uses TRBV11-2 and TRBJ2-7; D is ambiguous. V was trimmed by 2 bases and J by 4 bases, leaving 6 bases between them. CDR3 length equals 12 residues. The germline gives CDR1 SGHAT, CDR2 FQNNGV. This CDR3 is CASSLPGYEQYV. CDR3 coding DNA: TGTGCCAGCAGCTTACCCGGGTACGAGCAGTACGTC.

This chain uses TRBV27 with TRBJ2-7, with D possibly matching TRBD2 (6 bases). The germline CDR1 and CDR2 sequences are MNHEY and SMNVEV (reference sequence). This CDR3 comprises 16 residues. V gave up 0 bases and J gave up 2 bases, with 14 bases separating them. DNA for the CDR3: TGTGCCAGCAGTTTATCGGCCGGGACTGGAACCTACGAGCAGTACTTC. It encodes CASSLSAGTGTYEQYF.

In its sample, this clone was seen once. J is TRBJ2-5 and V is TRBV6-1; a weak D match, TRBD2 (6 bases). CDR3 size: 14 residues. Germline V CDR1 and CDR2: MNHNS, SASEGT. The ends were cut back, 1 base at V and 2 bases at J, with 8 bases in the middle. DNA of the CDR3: TGTGCCAGCAGTGAAGTTGGGGGGCAAGAGACCCAGTACTTC. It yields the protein CASSEVGGQETQYF.

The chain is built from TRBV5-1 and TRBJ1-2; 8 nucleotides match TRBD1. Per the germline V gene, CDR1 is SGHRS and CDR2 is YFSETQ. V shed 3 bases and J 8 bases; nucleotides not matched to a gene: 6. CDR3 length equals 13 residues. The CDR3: CASSSGQVEGYTF. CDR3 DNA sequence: TGCGCCAGCAGCTCGGGACAGGTAGAGGGCTACACCTTC.

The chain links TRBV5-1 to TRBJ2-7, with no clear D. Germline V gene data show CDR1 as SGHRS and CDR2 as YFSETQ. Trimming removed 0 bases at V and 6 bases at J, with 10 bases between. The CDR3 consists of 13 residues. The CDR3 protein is CASSLDPLSEQYV. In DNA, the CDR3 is TGCGCCAGCAGCTTGGATCCTCTTAGCGAGCAGTACGTC.

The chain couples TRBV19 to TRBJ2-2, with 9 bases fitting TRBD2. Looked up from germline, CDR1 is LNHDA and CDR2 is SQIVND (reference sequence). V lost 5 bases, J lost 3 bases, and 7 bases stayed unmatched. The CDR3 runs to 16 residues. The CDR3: CASSSLAGSYTGELFF. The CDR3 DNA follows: TGTGCCAGTAGTTCCCTAGCGGGATCATACACCGGGGAGCTGTTTTTT.

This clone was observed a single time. In nucleotides, the CDR3 is TGTGCCAGCAGTCCACTGACTAGTTTTCTGGGCGAGCAGTACGTC. It encodes CASSPLTSFLGEQYV. J is TRBJ2-7 and V is TRBV28; D is possibly TRBD2 (6 bases). The CDR3 consists of 15 residues. Trimming cost V 5 bases and J 6 bases, with 20 bases left between them. CDR1 and CDR2 (germline): MDHEN, SYDVKM.

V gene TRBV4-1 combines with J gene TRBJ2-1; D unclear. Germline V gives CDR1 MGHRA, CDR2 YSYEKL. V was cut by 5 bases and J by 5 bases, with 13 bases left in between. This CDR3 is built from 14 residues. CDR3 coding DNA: TGCGCCAGCAGCTCCCCGCCAGCGAACAATGAGCAGTTCTTC. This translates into CASSSPPANNEQFF.